Listed below are T cell receptor beta chains from one sample, sequenced in a study of T cell responses to AZD1222 COVID-19 vaccine. The repertoire was sequenced with immunoSEQ multiplex PCR; TCRdb's copy has only in-frame clones and lacks some. The sample yields 95,000 to 150,000 clones, roughly 91% seen once. Sequenced here: peripheral blood, sampled on day 0 of AZD1222 vaccination. These receptor sequences come from an adult in good health. The CDR3 runs from the conserved cysteine through the conserved F or W. Fields, in order: clone size, D gene, J gene, V gene, CDR3 DNA, CDR3 protein. A D gene is named only where the DNA matches it firmly. Some rows mark clone size as missing; the rest say once, few, many or name a class of expanded clone.

- TRBD2 TRBJ2-1 TRBV11-2 TGTGCCAGCAGCTTAGCTCCCCAGACACTAGCGGGGATGTACAATGAGCAGTTCTTC CASSLAPQTLAGMYNEQFF
- - TRBJ1-1 TRBV19 TGTGCCAGTAGCATGAGAACGGTTCGGCTGACGAACACTGAAGCTTTCTTT CASSMRTVRLTNTEAFF
- - TRBJ2-2 TRBV2 TGTGCCAGCCGCGAACTAAACACCGGGGAGCTGTTTTTT CASRELNTGELFF
- - TRBJ1-1 TRBV6-5 TGTGCCAGCAGGTTGAACACTGAAGCTTTCTTT CASRLNTEAFF
- TRBD1 TRBJ1-2 TRBV29-1 TGCAGCGCCCGGGACAGGTCTAACTATGGCTACACCTTC CSARDRSNYGYTF
- - TRBJ2-5 TRBV7-7 TGTGCCAGCAGCCCTGGAACGGGGGGCCGGAAAGAGACCCAGTACTTC CASSPGTGGRKETQYF
- - TRBJ1-5 TRBV7-2 TGTGCCAGCAGCCTACCGGGCCTAGAGCCCCAGCATTTT CASSLPGLEPQHF
- - TRBJ2-7 TRBV4-1 TGCGCCAGCAGCCAAGCTCCCAGTACCTACGAGCAGTACTTC CASSQAPSTYEQYF
- - TRBJ1-1 TRBV5-1 TGCGCCAGCAGCTCACAGGGATCGAACACTGAAGCTTTCTTT CASSSQGSNTEAFF
- TRBD2 TRBJ2-5 TRBV10-3 TGTGCCATCAGTGAAAGTCTACTAGCGATGACCCAGTACTTC CAISESLLAMTQYF
- TRBD1 TRBJ1-6 TRBV30 TGTGCCTGGACCCCAGGGGGCTCACCCCTCCACTTT CAWTPGGSPLHF
few TRBD2 TRBJ2-1 TRBV7-2 TGTGCCAGCAGCTTGGCGGGGGGGCCTTATGAGCAGTTCTTC CASSLAGGPYEQFF
once - TRBJ2-5 TRBV6-6 TGTGCCAGCAGAGGGCCCGCAATGGAGACCCAGTACTTC CASRGPAMETQYF
once TRBD1 TRBJ2-2 TRBV18 TGTGCCAGCTCAACACTAGCGACAGGGGGCTTTAAGCGCACCGGGGAGCTGTTTTTT CASSTLATGGFKRTGELFF
- - TRBJ1-6 TRBV21-1 TGTGCCAGCAGCAAAGCGGGGGTAGGGGCCGTTTCACCCCTCCACTTT CASSKAGVGAVSPLHF
- TRBD1 TRBJ2-7 TRBV27 TGTGCCGTGGGACAGTACTCCTACGAGCAGTACTTC CAVGQYSYEQYF
- - TRBJ1-2 TRBV12-3/TRBV12-4 TGTGCCAGCAGAAGGACGGGCTATGGCTACACCTTC CASRRTGYGYTF
- - TRBJ2-5 TRBV6-5 TGTGCCAGCAGCCGTCATACTGAGCCGGGGGAGACCCAGTACTTC CASSRHTEPGETQYF
- - TRBJ1-4 TRBV3-1/TRBV3-2 TGTGCCAGCAGCCCCTCACAGGGTTGGCGTGAAAAACTGTTTTTT CASSPSQGWREKLFF
- - TRBJ1-1 TRBV21-1 TGTGCCAGCACCGCAAAGCTGGGGACTGTCATGAACACTGAAGCTTTCTTT CASTAKLGTVMNTEAFF
- TRBD1 TRBJ1-1 TRBV9 TGTGCCAGCAGCGTAGGGGGCCGGACAGGGTTGACTGAAGCTTTCTTT CASSVGGRTGLTEAFF
- - TRBJ1-3 TRBV25-1 TGTGCCAGCAGCCAGGCGTGGGTTGGGGGGCAGTCGGGAAACACCATATATTTT CASSQAWVGGQSGNTIYF
- - TRBJ2-7 TRBV6-5 TGTGCCAGCAGTCCCCAGCCCGTTGGGTACGAGCAGTACTTC CASSPQPVGYEQYF
- - TRBJ1-1 TRBV10-3 TGTGCCATCACCCAGGGAGGGAACACTGAAGCTTTCTTT CAITQGGNTEAFF
- - TRBJ1-6 TRBV6-4 TGTGCCAGCAGCTACGGGTCCTTTGGTAATTCACCCCTCCACTTT CASSYGSFGNSPLHF
- TRBD1 TRBJ1-5 TRBV19 TGTGCCAGTAGTTCTTGGGGACAGCTTTATCAGCCCCAGCATTTT CASSSWGQLYQPQHF
- - TRBJ2-7 TRBV6-6 TGTGCCAGCAGACACGCGCAGGACTACGAGCAGTACTTC CASRHAQDYEQYF
once TRBD1 TRBJ2-2 TRBV6-4 TGTGCCAGCAGTAAGAGGACAGGCCTCAATTTTGGGGAGCTGTTTTTT CASSKRTGLNFGELFF
- - TRBJ2-7 TRBV5-6 TGTGCCAGCAGCTTGTTTGACGGCCTGCCCTACGAGCAGTACTTC CASSLFDGLPYEQYF
- - TRBJ1-5 TRBV6-5 TGTGCCAGCAGTAGATTGGACAATCAGCCCCAGCATTTT CASSRLDNQPQHF
- TRBD1 TRBJ1-5 TRBV7-9 TGTGCCAGCAGCCAAGGACAGGGCGTGTGGCAGCCCCAGCATTTT CASSQGQGVWQPQHF
- - TRBJ1-1 TRBV6-5 TGTGCCAGCAGCCGGGGACCGAACACTGAAGCTTTCTTT CASSRGPNTEAFF
few - TRBJ2-1 TRBV5-5 TGTGCCAGCAGCACCGGGACCCCATACAATGAGCAGTTCTTC CASSTGTPYNEQFF
- - TRBJ2-3 TRBV9 TGTGCCAGCAGCGTAGCTACTCAATTCGCGGGTACGCAGTATTTT CASSVATQFAGTQYF
- - TRBJ1-4 TRBV3-1/TRBV3-2 TGTGCCAGCAGCCAAGACCTATGGGGGGAAAAACTGTTTTTT CASSQDLWGEKLFF
- - TRBJ1-5 TRBV18 TGTGCCAGCTCACCGGTAAAGGGTTTTCAGCCCCAGCATTTT CASSPVKGFQPQHF
- - TRBJ2-2 TRBV24-1 TGTGCCACCAGTGATTTGAAGAACACCGGGGAGCTGTTTTTT CATSDLKNTGELFF
- - TRBJ2-7 TRBV3-1/TRBV3-2 TGTGCCAGCAGCCCCCAGCCATCGGCTTCTTACGAGCAGTACTTC CASSPQPSASYEQYF
once - TRBJ1-1 TRBV3-1/TRBV3-2 TGTGCCAGCAGCCAAGATATAGGACGCTTGAACACTGAAGCTTTCTTT CASSQDIGRLNTEAFF
- TRBD1 TRBJ2-7 TRBV10-2 TGCGCCAGCAGTGGGGCAGGGGGTATCTACGAGCAGTACTTC CASSGAGGIYEQYF
- TRBD2 TRBJ2-3 TRBV12-5 TGTGCTAGTGGTTTGGTACTAGGACGGGGGGGCACAGATACGCAGTATTTT CASGLVLGRGGTDTQYF